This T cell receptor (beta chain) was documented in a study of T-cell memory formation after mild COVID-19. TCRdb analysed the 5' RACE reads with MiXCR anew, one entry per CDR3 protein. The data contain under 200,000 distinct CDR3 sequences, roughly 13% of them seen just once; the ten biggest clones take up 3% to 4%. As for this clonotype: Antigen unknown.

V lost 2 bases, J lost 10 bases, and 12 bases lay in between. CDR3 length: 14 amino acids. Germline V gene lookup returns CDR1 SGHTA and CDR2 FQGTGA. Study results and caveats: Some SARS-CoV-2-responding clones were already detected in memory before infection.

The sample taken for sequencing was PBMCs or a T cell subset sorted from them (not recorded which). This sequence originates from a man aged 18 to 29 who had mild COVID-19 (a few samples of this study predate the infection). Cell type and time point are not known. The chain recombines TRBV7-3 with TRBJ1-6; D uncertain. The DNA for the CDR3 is TGTGCCAGCAGCTTATGGCCTTCAAGGTCACCCCTCCACTTT. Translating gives CASSLWPSRSPLHF.